The 11 T cell receptor beta chains listed next were all sequenced from one sample in a study of shared clonotypes between healthy human individuals. The repertoire was sequenced with immunoSEQ multiplex PCR; TCRdb's copy has only in-frame clones and lacks some. The profile shows 490,000 or so clones, about 82% of them singletons. The sample comprised PBMCs. The receptors derive from a woman between 35 and 50 years old in good health. Some clones in this sample may be carry-over from other donors' samples.

This clone was observed a single time. Germline and junction disagree at one end, which may indicate a read error. V gene TRBV7-7 combines with J gene TRBJ2-5; 9 bases map to TRBD2. From germline, CDR1 is SSHAT and CDR2 FNYEAQ (reference sequence). CDR3 length: 15 amino acids. The CDR3 DNA reads TGTGCTAGCAGCTTAGGTTTAGCGGGAGTGGAGACCCAGTACTTC. This translates into CASSLGLAGVETQYF.

CDR3 region: CASSPTGQGTDEQFF. In DNA, the CDR3 is TGTGCCAGCTCACCAACCGGACAGGGGACCGATGAGCAGTTCTTC. V gene TRBV18 combines with J gene TRBJ2-1; 9 nucleotides line up with TRBD1. The germline CDR1 and CDR2 sequences are KGHSH and LQKENI. CDR3 length equals 15 residues. The V segment lost 2 bases and the J segment 8 bases; nucleotides outside the gene matches: 7.

This chain uses TRBV4-1 with TRBJ2-7, with D maybe TRBD2 (5 bases). The germline CDR1 and CDR2 sequences are MGHRA and YSYEKL. The CDR3 contains 16 residues. V dropped 0 bases and J dropped 2 bases, with 14 bases sitting between them. CDR3 DNA: TGCGCCAGCAGCCAAGATTTTGGCGGGCCGCCCTACGAGCAGTACTTC. Its protein product is CASSQDFGGPPYEQYF.

The chain couples TRBV6-1 to TRBJ2-3; no reliable D call. Germline loops: CDR1 MNHNS, CDR2 SASEGT. CDR3 length: 17 amino acids. V shed 4 bases and J shed 2 bases, with 19 bases lying between them. The CDR3 spells CASSGPGPKSITDTQYF. DNA for the CDR3: TGTGCCAGCAGTGGCCCAGGACCTAAAAGCATCACAGATACGCAGTATTTT.

The table lists this clone with a count of one. This rearrangement joins TRBV11-3 to TRBJ2-5; either TRBD1 or TRBD2 may fit D (5 bases each). The end of the DNA fits TRBJ2-7 better, so the J call may be wrong. CDR1 and CDR2 (germline): SGHNT, YENEEA. CDR3 size: 14 residues. This CDR3 is CAASGTASSYEQYF. Here the CDR3 DNA reads TGTGCCGCATCCGGGACGGCGAGCTCCTACGAGCAGTACTTC.

Remarks on this clone: With a far larger clone one base away, a read error is the likely cause. The rearrangement uses TRBV11-2 and TRBJ2-3, with TRBD2 as a possible D gene (6 bases). The V gene's germline CDR1 is SGHAT and CDR2 FQNNGV. With 2 bases removed from V and 3 bases from J, the gap between germline ends came to 21 bases. This CDR3 spans 18 amino acids. CDR3 coding DNA: TGTGCCAGCAGCTTAACGTCTCCTAAGGACGGGGGAACAGATACGCAGTATTTT. This codes for CASSLTSPKDGGTDTQYF.

This clone showed up just once. CDR3 region: CASRTHLAGDEQFF. In DNA, the CDR3 is TGTGCCAGCAGGACTCATTTAGCGGGAGATGAGCAGTTCTTC. The chain uses TRBV6-5 and TRBJ2-1; 9 positions match TRBD2. V lost 6 bases and J lost 8; bases outside the gene matches: 8. The CDR3 runs 14 residues. Germline assignment: CDR1 MNHEY and CDR2 SVGAGI.

The count of this clone is one. CDR3 sequence (DNA): TGTGCCAGCTCACCAGGGACAGAGCCTCTCGTGGTTACCAATGAGCAGTTCTTC. Translation: CASSPGTEPLVVTNEQFF. The rearrangement links TRBV18 to TRBJ2-1; 7 nucleotides match TRBD1. CDR3 length: 18 residues. The V and J ends lost 2 bases and 6 bases, in that order; junction bases with no gene match: 16. Germline CDR1 KGHSH, CDR2 LQKENI.

The V and J genes are TRBV27 and TRBJ2-3; D is unclear. Germline values: CDR1 MNHEY, CDR2 SMNVEV (reference sequence). Deletions cut 4 bases from V and 0 bases from J, with 5 bases between. This CDR3 has 13 amino acids. The CDR3 DNA follows: TGTGCCAGCAGTTCTACTAGCACAGATACGCAGTATTTT. The encoded protein is CASSSTSTDTQYF.

This chain joins TRBV9 and TRBJ2-2; 8 nucleotides line up with TRBD2. Germline assignment: CDR1 SGDLS and CDR2 YYNGEE. This CDR3 contains 15 residues. V shed 0 bases and J 7 bases; nucleotides not matched to a gene: 5. For the CDR3, the DNA is TGTGCCAGCAGCGTAGCGGGAGGGCCTGGCGGGGAGCTGTTTTTT. It yields the protein CASSVAGGPGGELFF. Supplemented by reference TRBV9 and TRBJ2-2, the full variable domain reads DSGVTQTPKHLITATGQRVTLRCSPRSGDLSVYWYQQSLDQGLQFLIQYYNGEERAKGNILERFSAQQFPDLHSELNLSSLELGDSALYFCASSVAGGPGGELFFGEGSRLTVL.

The chain combines TRBV2 with TRBJ2-5; TRBD1 matches at 7 bases. The V gene's germline CDR1 is SNHLY and CDR2 FYNNEI. The CDR3 length is 12 residues. With V trimmed by 6 bases and J by 5 bases, 3 bases remained unmatched. DNA of the CDR3: TGTGCCAGCAGCCCGACAGGGGAGACCCAGTACTTC. It encodes CASSPTGETQYF.